A selection of T cell receptor beta chains follows, all from one sample in a study of blood T cell repertoires in COVID-19. Libraries were prepared by immunoSEQ multiplex PCR; TCRdb keeps only in-frame clonotypes and omits some of them. The sample has a few hundred thousand clones, roughly 80% seen once. Sample: peripheral blood. These receptors all stem from a woman aged 80 or older with acute or convalescent COVID-19. The CDR3 runs from the conserved cysteine through the conserved F or W. Fields, in order: D gene, V gene, clone size, J gene, CDR3 protein, CDR3 DNA. The D gene is left open where the match is weak. The size of a clone is reported for some rows only, either as once, few or many, or as a class for expanded clones.

D gene: NA
V gene: TRBV10-3
clone size: NA
J gene: TRBJ1-3
CDR3 protein: CAISLGNTIYF
CDR3 DNA: TGTGCCATCAGTCTTGGAAACACCATATATTTT

D gene: NA
V gene: TRBV19
clone size: NA
J gene: TRBJ2-1
CDR3 protein: CASSSPRGGGNEQFF
CDR3 DNA: TGTGCCAGTAGTAGCCCCCGGGGCGGAGGGAATGAGCAGTTCTTC

D gene: TRBD2
V gene: TRBV7-2
clone size: NA
J gene: TRBJ2-7
CDR3 protein: CASSPEGGRIKYF
CDR3 DNA: TGTGCCAGCAGCCCCGAAGGCGGGAGAATAAAGTACTTC

D gene: NA
V gene: TRBV7-3
clone size: many
J gene: TRBJ1-4
CDR3 protein: CASSLSGWDEKLFF
CDR3 DNA: TGTGCCAGCAGCTTATCGGGGTGGGATGAAAAACTGTTTTTT

D gene: NA
V gene: TRBV18
clone size: NA
J gene: TRBJ2-1
CDR3 protein: CASSLQGTNEQFF
CDR3 DNA: TGTGCCAGCTCGTTGCAGGGGACGAATGAGCAGTTCTTC

D gene: NA
V gene: TRBV29-1
clone size: NA
J gene: TRBJ2-5
CDR3 protein: CSVLGRWAETQYF
CDR3 DNA: TGCAGCGTTCTTGGTAGATGGGCTGAGACCCAGTACTTC

D gene: NA
V gene: TRBV4-1
clone size: NA
J gene: TRBJ2-5
CDR3 protein: CASSQVNRQETQYF
CDR3 DNA: TGCGCCAGCAGCCAAGTGAATAGACAAGAGACCCAGTACTTC

D gene: TRBD1
V gene: TRBV18
clone size: NA
J gene: TRBJ1-1
CDR3 protein: CASSPLGTGAGTEAFF
CDR3 DNA: TGTGCCAGCTCACCTTTGGGGACAGGGGCCGGTACTGAAGCTTTCTTT

D gene: NA
V gene: TRBV6-5
clone size: NA
J gene: TRBJ1-1
CDR3 protein: CASSIQGSNTEAFF
CDR3 DNA: TGTGCCAGCAGTATCCAGGGATCGAACACTGAAGCTTTCTTT

D gene: NA
V gene: TRBV18
clone size: NA
J gene: TRBJ1-2
CDR3 protein: CASSPSAVREDYTF
CDR3 DNA: TGTGCCAGCTCACCCTCGGCAGTAAGGGAGGACTACACCTTC

D gene: TRBD1
V gene: TRBV28
clone size: NA
J gene: TRBJ1-5
CDR3 protein: CASISTGLKPQHF
CDR3 DNA: TGTGCCAGCATATCGACAGGGTTGAAGCCCCAGCATTTT

D gene: TRBD2
V gene: TRBV11-3
clone size: NA
J gene: TRBJ2-3
CDR3 protein: CASARGLAEDTQYF
CDR3 DNA: TGTGCCAGCGCAAGGGGACTAGCGGAAGATACGCAGTATTTT

D gene: TRBD2
V gene: TRBV9
clone size: NA
J gene: TRBJ2-3
CDR3 protein: CASSAGLASSTDTQYF
CDR3 DNA: TGTGCCAGCAGCGCGGGACTAGCGTCTAGCACAGATACGCAGTATTTT

D gene: NA
V gene: TRBV10-3
clone size: NA
J gene: TRBJ1-2
CDR3 protein: CAISGRAGGYTF
CDR3 DNA: TGTGCCATCAGCGGGAGGGCAGGAGGCTACACCTTC

D gene: NA
V gene: TRBV12-5
clone size: NA
J gene: TRBJ1-6
CDR3 protein: CASGLTVGNSPLHF
CDR3 DNA: TGTGCTAGTGGTCTGACAGTGGGTAATTCACCCCTCCACTTT

D gene: NA
V gene: TRBV7-8
clone size: few
J gene: TRBJ1-3
CDR3 protein: CASSLSRNTIYF
CDR3 DNA: TGTGCCAGCAGCCTCAGTCGAAACACCATATATTTT

D gene: NA
V gene: TRBV7-2
clone size: NA
J gene: TRBJ2-7
CDR3 protein: CASSQLRDSYEQYF
CDR3 DNA: TGTGCCAGCAGCCAACTGAGGGATTCCTACGAGCAGTACTTC

D gene: NA
V gene: TRBV5-1
clone size: NA
J gene: TRBJ1-4
CDR3 protein: CASSLGSGFEKLFF
CDR3 DNA: TGCGCCAGCAGCTTGGGGTCGGGGTTTGAAAAACTGTTTTTT

D gene: NA
V gene: TRBV5-1
clone size: NA
J gene: TRBJ2-3
CDR3 protein: CASRLQGQSTDTQYF
CDR3 DNA: TGCGCCAGCAGGCTCCAGGGGCAGAGCACAGATACGCAGTATTTT

D gene: TRBD1
V gene: TRBV18
clone size: NA
J gene: TRBJ1-2
CDR3 protein: CASSPRDRSPTTLYGYTF
CDR3 DNA: TGTGCCAGCTCACCCCGGGACAGGTCGCCGACTACACTCTATGGCTACACCTTC

D gene: NA
V gene: TRBV24-1
clone size: few
J gene: TRBJ2-5
CDR3 protein: CATSDLPGGTQYF
CDR3 DNA: TGTGCCACCAGTGATTTGCCCGGCGGGACCCAGTACTTC

D gene: TRBD1
V gene: TRBV5-5
clone size: NA
J gene: TRBJ1-5
CDR3 protein: CASSFRRGLDQPQHF
CDR3 DNA: TGTGCCAGCAGCTTTCGAAGGGGGCTCGATCAGCCCCAGCATTTT

D gene: TRBD2
V gene: TRBV2
clone size: NA
J gene: TRBJ2-1
CDR3 protein: CASSGWGTSGGLGNEQFF
CDR3 DNA: TGTGCCAGCAGTGGATGGGGGACTAGCGGGGGACTAGGGAATGAGCAGTTCTTC

D gene: NA
V gene: TRBV19
clone size: NA
J gene: TRBJ1-2
CDR3 protein: CASNPGGWGYGYTF
CDR3 DNA: TGTGCCAGTAACCCCGGGGGGTGGGGCTATGGCTACACCTTC

D gene: TRBD1
V gene: TRBV27
clone size: once
J gene: TRBJ2-6
CDR3 protein: CASRLQGASGANVLTF
CDR3 DNA: TGTGCCAGCAGATTGCAGGGGGCGTCTGGGGCCAACGTCCTGACTTTC

D gene: TRBD2
V gene: TRBV7-8
clone size: NA
J gene: TRBJ2-5
CDR3 protein: CASSSSGSLKETQYF
CDR3 DNA: TGTGCCAGCAGCTCCAGCGGGAGCCTCAAAGAGACCCAGTACTTC

D gene: NA
V gene: TRBV6-6
clone size: once
J gene: TRBJ1-1
CDR3 protein: CASSYGASSGGEAFF
CDR3 DNA: TGTGCCAGCAGTTACGGGGCTTCATCGGGCGGTGAAGCTTTCTTT

D gene: TRBD2
V gene: TRBV6-1
clone size: NA
J gene: TRBJ2-3
CDR3 protein: CASSGSGTSGGALSTDTQYF
CDR3 DNA: TGTGCCAGCAGTGGGTCTGGGACTAGCGGGGGGGCCCTGAGCACAGATACGCAGTATTTT

D gene: NA
V gene: TRBV2
clone size: NA
J gene: TRBJ2-3
CDR3 protein: CASSEVQYTDTQYF
CDR3 DNA: TGTGCCAGCAGTGAAGTACAATACACAGATACGCAGTATTTT

D gene: TRBD2
V gene: TRBV7-9
clone size: NA
J gene: TRBJ2-5
CDR3 protein: CASRQASGSETQYF
CDR3 DNA: TGTGCCAGCAGACAAGCTAGCGGGTCGGAGACCCAGTACTTC

D gene: TRBD1
V gene: TRBV6-2/TRBV6-3
clone size: NA
J gene: TRBJ2-5
CDR3 protein: CASSWGQGETQYF
CDR3 DNA: TGTGCCAGCAGTTGGGGACAGGGAGAGACCCAGTACTTC

D gene: NA
V gene: TRBV2
clone size: NA
J gene: TRBJ2-7
CDR3 protein: CASSDGGLFGDNEQYF
CDR3 DNA: TGTGCCAGCAGTGATGGGGGACTATTCGGGGACAACGAGCAGTACTTC

D gene: TRBD2
V gene: TRBV13
clone size: NA
J gene: TRBJ2-7
CDR3 protein: CASRSRGGSLVGGYEQYF
CDR3 DNA: TGTGCCAGCCGCTCCCGGGGGGGATCTCTAGTCGGGGGCTACGAGCAGTACTTC

D gene: NA
V gene: TRBV18
clone size: NA
J gene: TRBJ2-1
CDR3 protein: CASSPRGPDNEQFF
CDR3 DNA: TGTGCCAGCTCACCACGGGGCCCAGACAATGAGCAGTTCTTC

D gene: NA
V gene: TRBV6-2/TRBV6-3
clone size: NA
J gene: TRBJ2-5
CDR3 protein: CASSYFLQETQYF
CDR3 DNA: TGTGCCAGCAGTTACTTCCTACAAGAGACCCAGTACTTC

D gene: TRBD2
V gene: TRBV5-1
clone size: NA
J gene: TRBJ2-5
CDR3 protein: CASSLAWRREPETQYF
CDR3 DNA: TGCGCCAGCAGCTTGGCGTGGCGGCGGGAGCCGGAGACCCAGTACTTC

D gene: NA
V gene: TRBV6-5
clone size: NA
J gene: TRBJ1-3
CDR3 protein: CASSYSTRAHGNTIYF
CDR3 DNA: TGTGCCAGCAGTTACTCGACCAGGGCTCATGGAAACACCATATATTTT

D gene: TRBD2
V gene: TRBV5-1
clone size: once
J gene: TRBJ2-5
CDR3 protein: CASSPTSASYQETQYF
CDR3 DNA: TGCGCCAGCAGCCCCACTAGCGCTTCGTACCAAGAGACCCAGTACTTC

D gene: NA
V gene: TRBV5-6
clone size: NA
J gene: TRBJ1-1
CDR3 protein: CASSLFGQLNTEAFF
CDR3 DNA: TGTGCCAGCAGCTTGTTTGGACAGTTGAACACTGAAGCTTTCTTT

D gene: NA
V gene: TRBV27
clone size: NA
J gene: TRBJ1-1
CDR3 protein: CASSKLRGGPSNTEAFF
CDR3 DNA: TGTGCCAGCAGTAAATTACGGGGTGGCCCTTCCAACACTGAAGCTTTCTTT

D gene: NA
V gene: TRBV7-6
clone size: NA
J gene: TRBJ1-1
CDR3 protein: CASSFGDRMNTEAFF
CDR3 DNA: TGTGCCAGCAGCTTTGGAGACAGGATGAACACTGAAGCTTTCTTT

D gene: NA
V gene: TRBV19
clone size: NA
J gene: TRBJ1-6
CDR3 protein: CASSIVGVNSPLHF
CDR3 DNA: TGTGCCAGTAGTATAGTTGGAGTAAATTCACCCCTCCACTTT

D gene: NA
V gene: TRBV9
clone size: NA
J gene: TRBJ2-7
CDR3 protein: CASSAEAAGAYEQYF
CDR3 DNA: TGTGCCAGCAGCGCCGAGGCGGCAGGGGCCTACGAGCAGTACTTC

D gene: TRBD1
V gene: TRBV18
clone size: few
J gene: TRBJ1-4
CDR3 protein: CASSPTGRDEKLFF
CDR3 DNA: TGTGCCAGCTCGCCGACAGGGCGGGATGAAAAACTGTTTTTT

D gene: NA
V gene: TRBV19
clone size: NA
J gene: TRBJ2-7
CDR3 protein: CASSIGVAGNEQYF
CDR3 DNA: TGTGCCAGTAGTATAGGGGTGGCAGGGAACGAGCAGTACTTC

D gene: TRBD2
V gene: TRBV10-3
clone size: NA
J gene: TRBJ2-7
CDR3 protein: CAISGGGTSGSYEQYF
CDR3 DNA: TGTGCCATCAGTGGAGGGGGGACTAGCGGCTCCTACGAGCAGTACTTC

D gene: TRBD2
V gene: TRBV27
clone size: NA
J gene: TRBJ2-7
CDR3 protein: CASSPLGLAGGYEQYF
CDR3 DNA: TGTGCCAGCAGTCCACTCGGACTAGCGGGGGGTTACGAGCAGTACTTC

D gene: NA
V gene: TRBV6-2/TRBV6-3
clone size: NA
J gene: TRBJ2-7
CDR3 protein: CASSYGGTYEQYF
CDR3 DNA: TGTGCCAGCAGTTACGGCGGTACCTACGAGCAGTACTTC

D gene: TRBD1
V gene: TRBV5-1
clone size: once
J gene: TRBJ1-1
CDR3 protein: CASSLEGQGATEAFF
CDR3 DNA: TGCGCCAGCAGCTTGGAGGGACAGGGGGCCACTGAAGCTTTCTTT

D gene: NA
V gene: TRBV27
clone size: NA
J gene: TRBJ2-3
CDR3 protein: CASSLFWQIDTDTQYF
CDR3 DNA: TGTGCCAGCAGTTTATTCTGGCAGATCGACACAGATACGCAGTATTTT

D gene: TRBD1
V gene: TRBV29-1
clone size: NA
J gene: TRBJ1-3
CDR3 protein: CSVRTGTSGNTIYF
CDR3 DNA: TGCAGCGTTCGGACAGGGACCTCTGGAAACACCATATATTTT

D gene: NA
V gene: TRBV5-6
clone size: few
J gene: TRBJ2-7
CDR3 protein: CASSLYQGIQEQYF
CDR3 DNA: TGTGCCAGCAGCTTATATCAGGGTATCCAAGAGCAGTACTTC

D gene: TRBD1
V gene: TRBV19
clone size: few
J gene: TRBJ2-7
CDR3 protein: CASSKGTGTGGDEQYF
CDR3 DNA: TGTGCCAGTAGTAAGGGGACCGGGACAGGGGGCGACGAGCAGTACTTC